This T cell receptor beta chain comes out of a study of blood T cell repertoires in COVID-19. Study-wide context: The United States, Italy and Spain provided the acute and convalescent COVID-19 samples. The cDNA or gDNA used as material had been derived from T cells, B-cell-depleted T cells, or PBMCs.

This CDR3 is 20 amino acids long. CDR1 and CDR2 (germline): GTSNPN, SVGIG (reference sequence). J gave up 4 bases and V 0 bases, and 20 bases lay outside the gene matches. Original data processing: Researchers report that nucleated cell counts were estimated from reference gene primer amplification. Clones were read by immunoSEQ multiplex PCR, and TCRdb kept only the in-frame ones, dropping some. The V and J calls and clone size come from that table; D and trimming were worked out from the DNA. The sample holds over 300,000 clones, almost 90% seen once. The sample taken for sequencing was peripheral blood. The source of this sequence is a man aged 18 to 35 with active or convalescent COVID-19. The V gene is TRBV30, the J gene TRBJ2-3; 9 nucleotides agree with TRBD1. This chain's CDR3 is CAWSVIPPLRDRVVADTQYF. The CDR3 region has the DNA TGTGCCTGGAGTGTAATCCCCCCCCTCAGGGACAGGGTGGTCGCAGATACGCAGTATTTT.